The clone carrying this T cell receptor beta chain has just a few counts. cDNA synthesis used the whole RNA isolate, giving expressed TCRB sequences. Data came from immunoSEQ multiplex PCR; TCRdb stores just in-frame clones and leaves some out. The table shows roughly 500,000 clones, with about 32% occurring only once. The sample is drawn from a study of beta chain features in type 1 diabetes. The germline CDR1 and CDR2 sequences are SGHTA and FQGNSA. The CDR3 runs to 13 residues. Trimming took 3 bases from V and 4 from J, leaving 8 bases between them. The chain joins TRBV7-2 to TRBJ2-3; D call uncertain. The TCR comes from a man younger than 30 in good health. Sequences were obtained from naive CD4+ T cells from blood. The CDR3 is CASSFSGPDTQYF. CDR3 sequence (DNA): TGTGCCAGCAGCTTTTCAGGCCCAGATACGCAGTATTTT.